These 15 T cell receptor beta chains were all obtained from the same sample, sequenced in a study of T-cell reconstitution after alpha-beta-depleted transplantation in children. Unique molecular identifiers featured in how the TCRbeta library was prepared. TCRdb recomputed calls from the PCR reads with MiXCR, one row per CDR3 protein. The table lists 500,000 or so distinct CDR3 sequences, approximately 29% of them singletons, with 2% to 2.5% in the top ten. The sample was PBMCs from the stem cell graft donor, taken from the stem cell graft. Receptors originate from a human donor who donated a stem cell graft to a child with aplastic anemia.

This clonotype has a handful of counts. V and J are TRBV9 and TRBJ2-1, with 13 bases fitting TRBD2. The CDR3 spans 15 residues. Germline V gene lookup returns CDR1 SGDLS and CDR2 YYNGEE. The V and J ends lost 3 bases and 9 bases, in that order; junction bases with no gene match: 6. CDR3 in DNA: TGTGCCAGCAGCGGCGGACTAGCGGGAGCGGGTGAGCAGTTCTTC. It specifies CASSGGLAGAGEQFF.

V and J are TRBV6-5 and TRBJ1-6; no firm D call. Germline V gene data show CDR1 as MNHEY and CDR2 as SVGAGI. This CDR3 region has 16 residues. Trimming left V 4 bases short and J 7 bases short, with 17 bases between. For the CDR3, the DNA is TGTGCCAGCAGTTCTTACCACCAGTCAGTGAATTCACCCCTCCACTTT. This codes for CASSSYHQSVNSPLHF.

The chain is built from TRBV29-1 and TRBJ1-1; perhaps TRBD1 as D (5 bases). V was shortened by 6 bases and J by 5 bases, with 16 bases between the two germline ends. CDR1 and CDR2 (germline): SQVTM, ANQGSEA. The CDR3 covers 13 residues. In DNA, the CDR3 is TGCAGCGTACTCGATTGGGGGGGGACTGAAGCTTTCTTT. Its translation: CSVLDWGGTEAFF.

V and J are TRBV12-3 or TRBV12-4 and TRBJ2-5; possibly TRBD2 for D (5 bases). The CDR3 contains 14 residues. Trimming pared 3 bases from V and 1 base from J, leaving 9 bases between. The CDR3 DNA sequence: TGTGCCAGCAGTTTGAGGGTAGTCCAAGAGACCCAGTACTTC. Translating it yields CASSLRVVQETQYF.

In this sample, this clonotype turned up a few times. The chain combines TRBV12-3 or TRBV12-4 with TRBJ2-3, with 11 bases lining up with TRBD2. This CDR3 spans 16 amino acids. With 4 bases clipped from V and 1 base from J, the junction kept 4 bases outside the gene matches. The CDR3 protein is CASSSWTSGRTDTQYF. In DNA form, the CDR3 reads TGTGCCAGCAGTTCTTGGACTAGCGGGCGCACAGATACGCAGTATTTT.

The chain recombines TRBV12-3 or TRBV12-4 with TRBJ1-6; 7 positions agree with TRBD1. The trim removed 5 bases at V and 5 bases at J, leaving 6 bases unmatched. The CDR3 totals 15 residues. CDR3 in DNA: TGTGCCAGCAGTCCAAGGACAGGAGATAATTCACCCCTCCACTTT. Encoded protein: CASSPRTGDNSPLHF.

This chain uses TRBV24-1 with TRBJ1-1; TRBD1 agrees at 9 bases. V trimming: 2 bases; J trimming: 7 bases; junction bases outside the gene matches: 7. CDR1 and CDR2 from the germline V gene are KGHDR and SFDVKD. The CDR3 consists of 15 residues. The DNA of the CDR3 is TGTGCCACCAGTGATTCGTCGGCGGGACAGGGTGAAGCTTTCTTT. Its protein product is CATSDSSAGQGEAFF.

V and J are TRBV7-9 and TRBJ2-7; D perhaps matches TRBD1 (6 bases). This CDR3 comprises 15 residues. CDR1 SEHNR and CDR2 FQNEAQ come from the germline V gene (reference sequence). Trimming shortened V by 5 bases and J by 2 bases, and 16 bases separated the two germline ends. CDR3: CASSGPGHPPYEQYF. The CDR3 nucleotides read TGTGCCAGCAGCGGACCGGGACATCCTCCCTACGAGCAGTACTTC.

This chain uses TRBV5-6 with TRBJ2-7; D is perhaps TRBD1 (5 bases). Trimming removed 2 bases from V and 7 bases from J, with 19 bases in between. This CDR3 comprises 15 residues. Germline CDR1 and CDR2: SGHDT and YYEEEE. Here the CDR3 reads CASSLRQLLASEQYF. In DNA form, the CDR3 reads TGTGCCAGCAGCTTAAGACAGCTCTTAGCATCAGAGCAGTACTTC.

V usage is TRBV12-3 or TRBV12-4 and J usage is TRBJ1-5; tentatively, D is TRBD1 (5 bases). The V gene lost 5 bases and the J gene lost 1 base, with 12 bases spanning the gap. This CDR3 has 15 amino acids. In DNA form, the CDR3 reads TGTGCCAGCAGTGGCAGGCCAGGGAGCAATCAGCCCCAGCATTTT. Protein sequence: CASSGRPGSNQPQHF.

The chain couples TRBV29-1 to TRBJ2-7, with TRBD1 identical over 10 bases. CDR3 size: 14 residues. J lost 2 bases, V lost 6 bases, and 7 bases had no gene match. Germline assignment: CDR1 SQVTM and CDR2 ANQGSEA. CDR3 sequence reads: CSVTTGTGAYEQYV. The CDR3 DNA follows: TGCAGCGTCACAACGGGGACAGGGGCCTACGAGCAGTACGTC.

There are a few counts of this clonotype. This rearrangement joins TRBV27 to TRBJ2-5; 7 bases align to TRBD2. CDR1 and CDR2 (germline): MNHEY, SMNVEV (reference sequence). J was trimmed by 2 bases and V by 4 bases; bases with no gene match: 19. The CDR3 has 19 residues. For the CDR3, the DNA is TGTGCCAGCAGTTCCTCAGCGCTCAGCGGGATCGGGAAGCAAGAGACCCAGTACTTC. This sequence encodes CASSSSALSGIGKQETQYF.

CDR3 DNA: TGTGCCAGCTCACCAATTAGTAGCTACAATGAGCAGTTCTTC. It specifies CASSPISSYNEQFF. J is TRBJ2-1 and V is TRBV18; D unresolved. The CDR3 runs 14 residues. The germline V gene has CDR1 KGHSH and CDR2 LQKENI. Deletions cut 2 bases from V and 3 bases from J, with 8 bases between.

The chain has TRBV5-1 and TRBJ1-1, with D unclear. Trimming pared 2 bases from V and 4 bases from J, leaving 15 bases between. Germline values: CDR1 SGHRS, CDR2 YFSETQ. The CDR3 spans 15 residues. The CDR3 is CASSFLTSSPTEAFF. The CDR3 DNA is TGCGCCAGCAGCTTCCTAACAAGCAGCCCCACTGAAGCTTTCTTT.

The V gene is TRBV18, the J gene TRBJ1-2; D is uncertain. CDR1 KGHSH and CDR2 LQKENI come from the germline V gene. V was shortened by 2 bases and J by 2 bases, with 12 bases between the two germline ends. The CDR3 is made up of 15 amino acids. The CDR3 spells CASSPNLSGNYGYTF. CDR3 sequence (DNA): TGTGCCAGCTCACCAAATCTATCCGGGAACTATGGCTACACCTTC.